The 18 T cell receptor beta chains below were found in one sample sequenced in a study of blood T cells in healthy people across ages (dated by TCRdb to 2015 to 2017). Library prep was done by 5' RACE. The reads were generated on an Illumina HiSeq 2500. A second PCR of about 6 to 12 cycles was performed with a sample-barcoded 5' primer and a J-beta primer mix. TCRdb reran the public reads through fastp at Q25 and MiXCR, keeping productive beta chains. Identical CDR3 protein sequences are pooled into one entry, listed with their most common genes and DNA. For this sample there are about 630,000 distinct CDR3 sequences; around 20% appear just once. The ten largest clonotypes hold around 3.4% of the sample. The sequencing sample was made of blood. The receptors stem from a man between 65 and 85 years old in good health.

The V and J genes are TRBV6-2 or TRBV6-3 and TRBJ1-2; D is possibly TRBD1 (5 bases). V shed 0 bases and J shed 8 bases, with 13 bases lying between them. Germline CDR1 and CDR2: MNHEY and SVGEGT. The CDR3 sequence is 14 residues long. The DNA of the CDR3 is TGTGCCAGCAGTTACTCCCAGGGACCATACGGCTACACCTTC. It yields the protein CASSYSQGPYGYTF.

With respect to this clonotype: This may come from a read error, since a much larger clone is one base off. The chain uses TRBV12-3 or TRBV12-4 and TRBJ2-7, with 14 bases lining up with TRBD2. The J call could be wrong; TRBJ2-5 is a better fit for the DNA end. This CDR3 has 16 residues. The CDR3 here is CAGRPSGTSGSETQYF. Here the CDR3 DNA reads TGTGCCGGCAGACCTAGTGGGACTAGCGGGAGTGAGACCCAGTACTTC.

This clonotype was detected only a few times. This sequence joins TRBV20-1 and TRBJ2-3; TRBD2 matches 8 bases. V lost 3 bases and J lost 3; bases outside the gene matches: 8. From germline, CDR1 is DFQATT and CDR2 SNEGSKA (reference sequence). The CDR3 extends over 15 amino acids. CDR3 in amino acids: CSASPSGSGTDTQYF. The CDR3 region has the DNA TGCAGTGCTAGCCCAAGCGGGAGTGGGACAGATACGCAGTATTTT.

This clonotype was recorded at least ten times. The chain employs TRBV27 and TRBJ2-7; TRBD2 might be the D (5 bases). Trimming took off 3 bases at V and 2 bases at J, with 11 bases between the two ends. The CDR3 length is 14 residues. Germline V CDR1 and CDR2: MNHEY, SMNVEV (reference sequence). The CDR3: CASSFREGPYEQYF. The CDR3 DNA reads TGTGCCAGCAGTTTTCGAGAGGGCCCCTACGAGCAGTACTTC.

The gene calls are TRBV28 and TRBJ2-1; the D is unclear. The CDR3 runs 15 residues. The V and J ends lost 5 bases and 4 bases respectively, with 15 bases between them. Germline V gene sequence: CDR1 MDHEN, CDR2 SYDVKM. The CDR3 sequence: CASSKFPGTYNEQFF. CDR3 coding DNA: TGTGCCAGCAGTAAATTCCCTGGTACATACAATGAGCAGTTCTTC. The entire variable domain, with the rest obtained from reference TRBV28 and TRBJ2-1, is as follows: DVKVTQSSRYLVKRTGEKVFLECVQDMDHENMFWYRQDPGLGLRLIYFSYDVKMKEKGDIPEGYSVSREKKERFSLILESASTNQTSMYLCASSKFPGTYNEQFFGPGTRLTVL.

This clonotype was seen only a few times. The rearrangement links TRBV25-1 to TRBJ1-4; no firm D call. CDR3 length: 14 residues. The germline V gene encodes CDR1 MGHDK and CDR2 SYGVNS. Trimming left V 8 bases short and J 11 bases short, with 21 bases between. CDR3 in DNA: TGTGCCAGCGGGCCCTTATTGGACGAAGGGAAACTGTTTTTT. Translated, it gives CASGPLLDEGKLFF.

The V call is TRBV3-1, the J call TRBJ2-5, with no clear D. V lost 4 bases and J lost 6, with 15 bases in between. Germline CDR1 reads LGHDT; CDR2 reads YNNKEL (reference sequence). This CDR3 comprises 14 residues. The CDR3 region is CASSPPDTAQTQYF. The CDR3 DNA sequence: TGTGCCAGCAGCCCGCCCGACACCGCGCAGACCCAGTACTTC.

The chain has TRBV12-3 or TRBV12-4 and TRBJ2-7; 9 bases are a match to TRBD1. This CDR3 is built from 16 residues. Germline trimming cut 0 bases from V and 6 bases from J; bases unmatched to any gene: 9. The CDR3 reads CASSLASGTGISEQYF. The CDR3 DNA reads TGTGCCAGCAGTTTAGCGTCCGGGACAGGGATCTCCGAGCAGTACTTC.

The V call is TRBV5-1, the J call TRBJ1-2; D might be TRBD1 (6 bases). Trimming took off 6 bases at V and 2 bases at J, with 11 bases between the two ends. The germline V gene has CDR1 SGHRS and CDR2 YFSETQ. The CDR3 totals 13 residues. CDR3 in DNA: TGCGCCAGCAACTCCGGACAGAACTATGGCTACACCTTC. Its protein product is CASNSGQNYGYTF.

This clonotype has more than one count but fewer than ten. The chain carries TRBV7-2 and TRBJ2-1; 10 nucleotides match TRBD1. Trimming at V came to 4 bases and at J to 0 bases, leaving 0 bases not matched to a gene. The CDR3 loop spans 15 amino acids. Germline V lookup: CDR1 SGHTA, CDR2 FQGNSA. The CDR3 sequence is CASSWDRGSYNEQFF. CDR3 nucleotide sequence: TGTGCCAGCAGCTGGGACAGGGGCTCCTACAATGAGCAGTTCTTC.

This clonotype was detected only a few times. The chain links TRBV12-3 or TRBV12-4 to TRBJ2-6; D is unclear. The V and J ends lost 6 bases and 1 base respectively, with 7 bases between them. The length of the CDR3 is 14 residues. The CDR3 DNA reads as TGTGCCAGCAGATTCACATCTGGGGCCAACGTCCTGACTTTC. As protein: CASRFTSGANVLTF.

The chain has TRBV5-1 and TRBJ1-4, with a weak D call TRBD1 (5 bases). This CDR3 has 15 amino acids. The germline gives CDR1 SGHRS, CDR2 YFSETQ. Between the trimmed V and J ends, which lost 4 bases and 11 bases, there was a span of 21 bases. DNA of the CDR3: TGCGCCAGCAGCCCGACCGGAGACAGCACCGATAAACTGTTTTTT. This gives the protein CASSPTGDSTDKLFF. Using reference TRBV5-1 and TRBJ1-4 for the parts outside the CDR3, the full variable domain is KAGVTQTPRYLIKTRGQQVTLSCSPISGHRSVSWYQQTPGQGLQFLFEYFSETQRNKGNFPGRFSGRQFSNSRSEMNVSTLELGDSALYLCASSPTGDSTDKLFFGSGTQLSVL.

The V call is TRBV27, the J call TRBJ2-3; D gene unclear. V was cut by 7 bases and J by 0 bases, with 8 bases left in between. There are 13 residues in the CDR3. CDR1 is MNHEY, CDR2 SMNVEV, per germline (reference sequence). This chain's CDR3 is CASKLQSTDTQYF. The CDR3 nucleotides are TGTGCCAGCAAGCTGCAGAGCACAGATACGCAGTATTTT.

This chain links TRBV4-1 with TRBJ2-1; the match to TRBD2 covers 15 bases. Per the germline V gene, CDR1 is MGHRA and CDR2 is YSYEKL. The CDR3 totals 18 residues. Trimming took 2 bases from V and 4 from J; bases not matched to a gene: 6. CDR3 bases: TGCGCCAGCAGCCAACTAAGGACTAGCGGGGGGGTATACAATGAGCAGTTCTTC. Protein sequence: CASSQLRTSGGVYNEQFF.

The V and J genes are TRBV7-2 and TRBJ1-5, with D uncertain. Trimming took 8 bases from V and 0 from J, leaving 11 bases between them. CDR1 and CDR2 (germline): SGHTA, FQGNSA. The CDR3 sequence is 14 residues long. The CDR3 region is CASHDKYSNQPQHF. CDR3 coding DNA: TGTGCCAGCCATGATAAATATAGCAATCAGCCCCAGCATTTT.

The CDR3 sequence is CASSLDSGAKTEAFF. CDR3 sequence (DNA): TGTGCCAGCAGCTTAGATTCCGGGGCGAAGACTGAAGCTTTCTTT. The J gene is TRBJ1-1, the V gene TRBV7-2; a weak D match, TRBD1 (5 bases). The germline CDR1 and CDR2 sequences are SGHTA and FQGNSA. Trimming took 1 base from V and 5 from J, leaving 14 bases between them. This CDR3 has 15 amino acids.

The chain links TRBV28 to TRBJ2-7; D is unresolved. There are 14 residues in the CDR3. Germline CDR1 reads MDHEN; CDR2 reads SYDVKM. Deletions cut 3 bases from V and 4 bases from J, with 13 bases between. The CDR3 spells CASSFPKPPYEQYF. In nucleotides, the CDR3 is TGTGCCAGCAGTTTTCCAAAACCTCCATACGAGCAGTACTTC. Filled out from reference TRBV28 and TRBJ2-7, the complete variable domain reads DVKVTQSSRYLVKRTGEKVFLECVQDMDHENMFWYRQDPGLGLRLIYFSYDVKMKEKGDIPEGYSVSREKKERFSLILESASTNQTSMYLCASSFPKPPYEQYFGPGTRLTVT.

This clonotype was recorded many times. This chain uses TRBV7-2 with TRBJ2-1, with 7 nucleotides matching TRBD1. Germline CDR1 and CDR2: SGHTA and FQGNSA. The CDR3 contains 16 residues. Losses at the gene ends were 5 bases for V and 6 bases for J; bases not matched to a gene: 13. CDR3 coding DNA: TGTGCCAGCAGCCAACGGGACAGAGTAGCTTCCAATGAGCAGTTCTTC. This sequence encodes CASSQRDRVASNEQFF.